This T cell receptor beta chain was captured by sequencing in a study of blood T cell repertoires in COVID-19. Authors' processing steps: Reference gene primer amplification in the assay estimated nucleated cell counts. TCRdb's table, derived via immunoSEQ multiplex PCR, lists solely in-frame clones and lacks some. The V and J calls and clone size were taken over from that table, and D and trimming were inferred from the DNA. The repertoire consists of 100,000 to 150,000 clones, with roughly 80% occurring once and the leading ten covering around 10%. V lost 5 bases and J 4 bases, leaving 11 bases between the germline ends. There are 13 residues in the CDR3. Germline lookup yields CDR1 LGHDT and CDR2 YNNKEL (reference sequence).

This clonotype was obtained from a human donor in a cohort sampled during active COVID-19. This chain uses TRBV3-1 (or the pseudogene TRBV3-2) with TRBJ2-5; possible D gene TRBD2, 5 bases. Sample: peripheral blood. CDR3 bases: TGTGCCAGCAGCGCCGGGATGCGAGAGACCCAGTACTTC. Protein sequence: CASSAGMRETQYF.